These 31 T cell receptor beta chains came from one sample sequenced in a study of cytomegalovirus exposure and HLA in healthy donors. TCRdb's copy holds only in-frame clones and misses some; the assay was immunoSEQ multiplex PCR. The repertoire holds under 300,000 clones, with approximately 86% as singletons. The sequencing sample was made of PBMCs. Every receptor here comes from a woman aged 30 to 39 in good health and CMV-seropositive.

The V gene is TRBV30, the J gene TRBJ1-1, with 8 bases that match TRBD1. The CDR3 is 17 amino acids. The germline V gene has CDR1 GTSNPN and CDR2 SVGIG (reference sequence). V dropped 1 base and J dropped 0; count of bases not matched to a gene: 10. The CDR3 loop is CAWSDGQGSHMNTEAFF. DNA of the CDR3: TGTGCCTGGAGTGACGGACAGGGTAGCCACATGAACACTGAAGCTTTCTTT.

The rearrangement links TRBV5-8 to TRBJ1-3; D gene unclear. Per the germline V gene, CDR1 is SGHTS and CDR2 is YDEGEE. The CDR3 contains 15 residues. Deletions cut 2 bases from V and 2 bases from J, with 11 bases between. This CDR3 reads CASSFGLQPGNTIYF. As DNA, the CDR3 is TGTGCCAGCAGCTTCGGACTCCAACCTGGAAACACCATATATTTT.

The rearrangement uses TRBV11-3 and TRBJ2-5, with 11 bases fitting TRBD2. The CDR3 contains 14 residues. The ends lost 2 bases at V and 4 bases at J; junction bases unmatched: 0. In germline, CDR1 is SGHNT, CDR2 YENEEA. As DNA, the CDR3 is TGTGCCAGCAGCTTAACTAGCGGGAGAGAGACCCAGTACTTC. Translated: CASSLTSGRETQYF. Based on the CDR3 plus reference TRBV11-3 and TRBJ2-5, the full variable domain is EAGVVQSPRYKIIEKKQPVAFWCNPISGHNTLYWYLQNLGQGPELLIRYENEEAVDDSQLPKDRFSAERLKGVDSTLKIQPAELGDSAVYLCASSLTSGRETQYFGPGTRLLVL.

This chain uses TRBV13 with TRBJ1-3; D uncertain. CDR3 length: 15 amino acids. Between the trimmed V and J ends, which lost 2 bases and 0 bases, there was a span of 8 bases. CDR1 PRHDT and CDR2 FYEKMQ come from the germline V gene (reference sequence). The CDR3 sequence is CASSLMADSGNTIYF. As DNA, the CDR3 is TGTGCCAGCAGCTTAATGGCAGACTCTGGAAACACCATATATTTT.

This chain connects TRBV30 to TRBJ2-2, with D perhaps matching TRBD2 (6 bases). The CDR3 is 15 amino acids. The ends were cut back, 2 bases at V and 5 bases at J, with 15 bases in the middle. The germline V gene encodes CDR1 GTSNPN and CDR2 SVGIG (reference sequence). The chain's CDR3 is CAWSRLAGQTGELFF. CDR3 DNA sequence: TGTGCCTGGAGTAGGTTGGCGGGGCAAACCGGGGAGCTGTTTTTT.

The chain is built from TRBV4-2 and TRBJ2-7; possible D gene TRBD2, 7 bases. V was pared by 3 bases and J by 0 bases, with 15 bases between. The CDR3 length is 16 residues. CDR1 and CDR2 (germline): LGHNA, YNFKEQ. In nucleotides, the CDR3 is TGTGCCAGCAGCCACCATAAGGGGGGGGGCTCCTACGAGCAGTACTTC. Residues: CASSHHKGGGSYEQYF.

This clone was observed many times. The chain couples TRBV9 to TRBJ1-3; D is perhaps TRBD1 (6 bases). Germline V gene lookup returns CDR1 SGDLS and CDR2 YYNGEE. The CDR3 totals 14 residues. Trimming cost V 0 bases and J 3 bases, with 7 bases left between them. CDR3 sequence (DNA): TGTGCCAGCAGCGTAGGACAGGTTGGAAACACCATATATTTT. Protein sequence: CASSVGQVGNTIYF.

The rearrangement links TRBV9 to TRBJ2-1; a possible D gene is TRBD2 (6 bases). Germline CDR1 SGDLS, CDR2 YYNGEE. Trimming took 1 base from V and 9 from J, leaving 11 bases between them. There are 13 residues in the CDR3. The DNA of the CDR3 is TGTGCCAGCAGCGTATTCTACGGGAGTGAGCAGTTCTTC. Residues: CASSVFYGSEQFF. The full variable domain, with the rest looked up from reference TRBV9 and TRBJ2-1, is DSGVTQTPKHLITATGQRVTLRCSPRSGDLSVYWYQQSLDQGLQFLIQYYNGEERAKGNILERFSAQQFPDLHSELNLSSLELGDSALYFCASSVFYGSEQFFGPGTRLTVL.

This chain links TRBV27 with TRBJ1-5; D is unclear. The germline V gene encodes CDR1 MNHEY and CDR2 SMNVEV (reference sequence). The CDR3 has 14 residues. Trimming removed 4 bases at V and 0 bases at J, with 7 bases between. The CDR3 DNA is TGTGCCAGCAGTTCCCCCTATAGCAATCAGCCCCAGCATTTT. It yields the protein CASSSPYSNQPQHF.

The chain has TRBV7-9 and TRBJ1-1; D remains ambiguous. Between the trimmed V and J ends, which lost 6 bases and 1 base, there was a span of 15 bases. Germline V gives CDR1 SEHNR, CDR2 FQNEAQ (reference sequence). The CDR3 is made up of 15 amino acids. The CDR3, as DNA: TGTGCCAGCAGTAGGGCCTTTAGCGCGAACACTGAAGCTTTCTTT. The encoded protein is CASSRAFSANTEAFF.

This clone was seen only once. V usage is TRBV13 and J usage is TRBJ1-4; D is perhaps TRBD1 (5 bases). The CDR3 extends over 15 amino acids. Germline CDR1 is PRHDT and CDR2 is FYEKMQ (reference sequence). Trimming took 2 bases from V and 7 from J, leaving 14 bases between them. CDR3 DNA: TGTGCCAGCAGCTTAAGCCCAGGAAGGGGTGAAAAACTGTTTTTT. Residues: CASSLSPGRGEKLFF.

The J gene is TRBJ2-7, the V gene TRBV7-2; TRBD1 matches 7 bases. The germline V gene has CDR1 SGHTA and CDR2 FQGNSA. V lost 4 bases and J lost 3; bases outside the gene matches: 6. The CDR3 length is 14 residues. This CDR3 reads CASSSYTGVYEQYF. The CDR3 coding sequence is TGTGCCAGCAGCTCATATACAGGGGTCTACGAGCAGTACTTC.

This chain uses TRBV28 with TRBJ1-1; tentatively, D is TRBD1 (6 bases). The CDR3 totals 13 residues. V was pared by 6 bases and J by 7 bases, with 15 bases between. The germline V gene encodes CDR1 MDHEN and CDR2 SYDVKM. The CDR3, as DNA: TGTGCCAGCAGAGGGGGGGAACACCTTGAAGCTTTCTTT. Protein: CASRGGEHLEAFF.

The rearrangement links TRBV5-1 to TRBJ2-1; 8 bases match TRBD2. Germline V gene lookup returns CDR1 SGHRS and CDR2 YFSETQ. Trimming at V came to 4 bases and at J to 6 bases, leaving 15 bases not matched to a gene. This CDR3 is 17 amino acids long. CDR3 DNA sequence: TGCGCCAGCAGCGCCTCTGGTGAGAGCGGGAGACCCAATGAGCAGTTCTTC. Its protein product is CASSASGESGRPNEQFF.

The chain employs TRBV19 and TRBJ1-5; 8 nucleotides align to TRBD1. In germline, CDR1 is LNHDA, CDR2 SQIVND (reference sequence). The CDR3 sequence is 15 residues long. Trimming at V came to 7 bases and at J to 3 bases, leaving 8 bases not matched to a gene. The CDR3 DNA sequence: TGTGCCAGTACCCAGACAGGGGTGGTCAATCAGCCCCAGCATTTT. This gives the protein CASTQTGVVNQPQHF.

J is TRBJ1-2 and V is TRBV7-2; no firm D call. The germline V and J ends were trimmed by 3 bases and 4 bases, with 12 bases remaining between them. Germline V lookup: CDR1 SGHTA, CDR2 FQGNSA. The CDR3 is 14 residues long. DNA for the CDR3: TGTGCCAGCAGCTTCTACGAGCACCTCTATGGCTACACCTTC. Translation gives CASSFYEHLYGYTF.

The V gene is TRBV30, the J gene TRBJ1-5, with D maybe TRBD1 (6 bases). This CDR3 spans 13 amino acids. V was shortened by 2 bases and J by 4 bases, with 9 bases between the two germline ends. Germline V gene data show CDR1 as GTSNPN and CDR2 as SVGIG (reference sequence). The DNA for the CDR3 is TGTGCCTGGAGTATGGGGGCGAATCAGCCCCAGCATTTT. It yields the protein CAWSMGANQPQHF.

This chain uses TRBV9 with TRBJ1-5; no definite D call. The CDR3 has 13 residues. Trimming left V 0 bases short and J 4 bases short, with 5 bases between. Germline values: CDR1 SGDLS, CDR2 YYNGEE. In DNA form, the CDR3 reads TGTGCCAGCAGCGTAGCCCAAAATCAGCCCCAGCATTTT. Amino acids: CASSVAQNQPQHF.

This sequence joins TRBV5-4 and TRBJ1-1; 8 positions match TRBD1. Germline values: CDR1 SGHNT, CDR2 YYREEE (reference sequence). V was clipped by 5 bases and J by 5 bases; unmatched bases: 8. CDR3 length equals 14 residues. In DNA form, the CDR3 reads TGTGCCAGCAGTCGGGGACAGGATTGGACTGAAGCTTTCTTT. This codes for CASSRGQDWTEAFF.

The V and J genes are TRBV7-7 and TRBJ2-5, with TRBD1 matching 7 bases. The CDR3 sequence is 18 residues long. Germline CDR1 and CDR2: SSHAT and FNYEAQ (reference sequence). V gave up 5 bases and J gave up 2 bases; unmatched junction bases: 17. CDR3 region: CASSPTIGRQGRQETQYF. CDR3 nucleotides: TGTGCCAGCAGCCCTACCATAGGAAGACAGGGCAGGCAAGAGACCCAGTACTTC.

The CDR3 loop reads CASSQAFPGLDPGEQYF. The CDR3 coding sequence is TGTGCCAGCAGCCAAGCATTTCCGGGGTTAGATCCGGGGGAGCAGTACTTC. The genes are TRBV4-2 and TRBJ2-7; possible D gene TRBD2, 5 bases. The germline V gene has CDR1 LGHNA and CDR2 YNFKEQ. V was cut by 1 base and J by 7 bases, with 23 bases left in between. CDR3 length: 17 amino acids.

The chain recombines TRBV2 with TRBJ2-7, with D possibly matching TRBD2 (5 bases). The CDR3 covers 12 residues. V shed 5 bases and J shed 8 bases, with 13 bases lying between them. Germline V lookup: CDR1 SNHLY, CDR2 FYNNEI. The chain's CDR3 is CASSLDAGKQYF. The DNA for the CDR3 is TGTGCCAGCAGTCTAGATGCCGGGAAGCAGTACTTC.

The table lists this clone with a count of one. This chain connects TRBV25-1 to TRBJ2-1, with a possible D match to TRBD2 (5 bases). The CDR3 length is 16 residues. V shed 0 bases and J shed 5 bases, with 14 bases lying between them. The germline V gene encodes CDR1 MGHDK and CDR2 SYGVNS. In nucleotides, the CDR3 is TGTGCCAGCAGTGAATATTTGACTACCGACCACAATGAGCAGTTCTTC. This encodes CASSEYLTTDHNEQFF.

The J gene is TRBJ2-1, the V gene TRBV27; 7 bases agree with TRBD2. This CDR3 has 13 residues. Unmatched junction bases numbered 3, after V lost 3 bases and J lost 7 bases. Germline V lookup: CDR1 MNHEY, CDR2 SMNVEV (reference sequence). CDR3 in DNA: TGTGCCAGCAGTTTGGGGGAGGGGAATGAGCAGTTCTTC. It translates to CASSLGEGNEQFF.

The chain has TRBV11-2 and TRBJ2-7; D unclear. The CDR3 covers 12 residues. The germline V gene has CDR1 SGHAT and CDR2 FQNNGV. V lost 2 bases to trimming and J lost 4 bases, with 6 bases between them. The CDR3 nucleotides are TGTGCCAGCAGCTTATACATATACGAGCAGTACTTC. Translation: CASSLYIYEQYF.

This chain links TRBV4-2 with TRBJ2-3, with 13 bases matching TRBD2. The CDR3 runs to 18 residues. After removal of 8 bases from V and 0 bases from J, the junction contained 11 bases not matched to a gene. Germline-derived CDR1 and CDR2 are LGHNA and YNFKEQ. Here the CDR3 DNA reads TGTGCCAGCCGAAGAGGGACTAGCGGGATTACCAGCACAGATACGCAGTATTTT. It translates to CASRRGTSGITSTDTQYF.

V is TRBV28 and J is TRBJ2-7; a possible D gene is TRBD2 (5 bases). CDR1 and CDR2 from the germline V gene are MDHEN and SYDVKM. V lost 6 bases, J lost 2 bases, and 14 bases lay in between. The CDR3 runs 14 residues. CDR3 sequence: CASRPAGITYEQYF. CDR3 nucleotide sequence: TGTGCCAGCAGACCGGCGGGCATCACCTACGAGCAGTACTTC.

J is TRBJ2-2 and V is TRBV11-3; TRBD1 matches 11 bases. The CDR3 runs 16 residues. Germline CDR1 SGHNT, CDR2 YENEEA. Trimming removed 5 bases from V and 6 bases from J; junction bases left unmatched: 8. CDR3 loop: CASSPGDRGFAGELFF. CDR3 nucleotides: TGTGCCAGCAGCCCTGGGGACAGGGGGTTCGCCGGGGAGCTGTTTTTT. The whole variable domain, remainder taken from reference TRBV11-3 and TRBJ2-2, is EAGVVQSPRYKIIEKKQPVAFWCNPISGHNTLYWYLQNLGQGPELLIRYENEEAVDDSQLPKDRFSAERLKGVDSTLKIQPAELGDSAVYLCASSPGDRGFAGELFFGEGSRLTVL.

As for this clone: One end of the junction fails to match germline, which may point to a read error. The chain employs TRBV11-2 and TRBJ1-5, with D possibly being TRBD1 (5 bases). The CDR3 totals 16 residues. The germline V gene has CDR1 SGHAT and CDR2 FQNNGV. The CDR3: CASSLEGSYSNQPQHF. The CDR3 DNA follows: TGTGCCAGCAGCCTAGAGGGGAGTTATAGCAATCAGCCCCAGCATTTT.

CDR3 nucleotides: TGTGCCAGCTCCCCAGCCGCAGGGCATGAGCAGTTCTTC. Translated: CASSPAAGHEQFF. This chain connects TRBV18 to TRBJ2-1, with D maybe TRBD1 (5 bases). This CDR3 region has 13 residues. Trimming took off 6 bases at V and 8 bases at J, with 14 bases between the two ends. The germline V gene encodes CDR1 KGHSH and CDR2 LQKENI. The full variable domain, rest sourced from reference TRBV18 and TRBJ2-1, is NAGVMQNPRHLVRRRGQEARLRCSPMKGHSHVYWYRQLPEEGLKFMVYLQKENIIDESGMPKERFSAEFPKEGPSILRIQQVVRGDSAAYFCASSPAAGHEQFFGPGTRLTVL.

This clone was picked up a small number of times. The rearrangement joins TRBV19 to TRBJ2-2; 13 nucleotides line up with TRBD2. Germline CDR1 is LNHDA and CDR2 is SQIVND (reference sequence). The CDR3 consists of 14 residues. The J segment lost 5 bases and the V segment lost 10 bases, leaving 4 bases of the junction unmatched. The CDR3 spells CATSTSGGTGELFF. The CDR3, as DNA: TGTGCCACATCGACTAGCGGGGGGACCGGGGAGCTGTTTTTT.